The 20 T cell receptor beta chains reported below all come from one sample, sequenced in a study of T-cell memory formation after mild COVID-19. TCRdb analysed the 5' RACE reads with MiXCR anew, one entry per CDR3 protein. The data contain roughly 89,000 distinct CDR3 sequences, roughly 15% of them singletons. The sequenced sample was PBMCs or a T cell subset sorted from them (not recorded which). The receptors stem from a man younger than 35 who had mild COVID-19 (a few samples of this study predate the infection). Cell type and time point are not known.

This clonotype was seen a handful of times. This rearrangement joins TRBV3-1 to TRBJ1-3, with D possibly matching TRBD1 (6 bases). The CDR3 is 15 residues long. Germline V CDR1 and CDR2: LGHDT, YNNKEL (reference sequence). Trimming took 5 bases from V and 0 from J, leaving 11 bases between them. The DNA for the CDR3 is TGTGCCAGCAGCGTCGGGACAAGCTCTGGAAACACCATATATTTT. Its protein is CASSVGTSSGNTIYF.

This clonotype turned up a few times. The chain uses TRBV12-3 or TRBV12-4 and TRBJ1-5; D unclear. This CDR3 region has 16 residues. With 1 base removed from V and 1 base from J, the gap between germline ends came to 11 bases. The CDR3 loop reads CASSLVMVESNQPQHF. The DNA for the CDR3 is TGTGCCAGCAGTTTAGTGATGGTAGAAAGCAATCAGCCCCAGCATTTT.

V gene TRBV9 combines with J gene TRBJ2-3; unclear D gene. V was cut by 2 bases and J by 8 bases, with 9 bases left in between. The length of the CDR3 is 12 residues. From germline, CDR1 is SGDLS and CDR2 YYNGEE. The CDR3 DNA is TGTGCCAGCAGCGTTAGTAGTAGTACGCAGTATTTT. Translation: CASSVSSSTQYF. The whole variable domain, filled in from reference TRBV9 and TRBJ2-3, reads DSGVTQTPKHLITATGQRVTLRCSPRSGDLSVYWYQQSLDQGLQFLIQYYNGEERAKGNILERFSAQQFPDLHSELNLSSLELGDSALYFCASSVSSSTQYFGPGTRLTVL.

The chain links TRBV4-1 to TRBJ1-1; no clear D gene. The germline CDR1 and CDR2 sequences are MGHRA and YSYEKL. The V end was cut by 1 base, the J end by 2 bases, with 14 bases between. This CDR3 comprises 16 residues. Written as DNA, the CDR3 is TGCGCCAGCAGCCAAGGGGTGTGGACGGGTAACACTGAAGCTTTCTTT. This codes for CASSQGVWTGNTEAFF.

The rearrangement links TRBV7-3 to TRBJ2-3; a weak D match, TRBD2 (5 bases). Germline loops: CDR1 SGHTA, CDR2 FQGTGA. Deletions cut 2 bases from V and 0 bases from J, with 9 bases between. The CDR3 has 15 amino acids. CDR3 sequence (DNA): TGTGCCAGCAGCTTAGAGGGCGGGAGCACAGATACGCAGTATTTT. Encoded protein: CASSLEGGSTDTQYF.

This clonotype has a single count. This sequence joins TRBV7-2 and TRBJ2-5; TRBD2 matches 9 bases. This CDR3 is 15 amino acids long. V gave up 2 bases and J gave up 11 bases; unmatched junction bases: 12. Per the germline V gene, CDR1 is SGHTA and CDR2 is FQGNSA. In DNA form, the CDR3 reads TGTGCCAGCAGCTTATCCCTAGCGGGGTTCTCTACTCAGTACTTC. Its translation is CASSLSLAGFSTQYF.

The J gene is TRBJ2-1, the V gene TRBV14; 8 bases fit TRBD2. The CDR3 spans 17 residues. The germline V gene encodes CDR1 SGHDN and CDR2 FVKESK. The trim removed 1 base at V and 5 bases at J, leaving 10 bases unmatched. Written as DNA, the CDR3 is TGTGCCAGCAGCCAAGCCCGGAGGACTAGCACCGACAATGAGCAGTTCTTC. Its protein is CASSQARRTSTDNEQFF.

The chain is built from TRBV10-3 and TRBJ1-2, with 9 bases fitting TRBD1. Germline CDR1 reads ENHRY; CDR2 reads SYGVKD. There are 20 residues in the CDR3. Trimming at V came to 6 bases and at J to 8 bases, leaving 28 bases not matched to a gene. The chain's CDR3 is CAISGFSPGQGLGLGRGYTF. The CDR3 DNA sequence: TGTGCCATCAGCGGGTTCTCGCCGGGACAGGGATTGGGATTGGGCCGCGGCTACACCTTC.

This clonotype was found a few times. V usage is TRBV11-2 and J usage is TRBJ1-2; D gene uncertain. This CDR3 comprises 15 residues. Germline loops: CDR1 SGHAT, CDR2 FQNNGV. Trimming removed 3 bases from V and 2 bases from J, with 13 bases in between. CDR3 sequence (DNA): TGTGCCAGCAGCTTCACAAGGCATACGAACTATGGCTACACCTTC. Translating it yields CASSFTRHTNYGYTF. Full variable domain (missing parts from reference TRBV11-2 and TRBJ1-2): EAGVAQSPRYKIIEKRQSVAFWCNPISGHATLYWYQQILGQGPKLLIQFQNNGVVDDSQLPKDRFSAERLKGVDSTLKIQPAKLEDSAVYLCASSFTRHTNYGYTFGSGTRLTVV.

The chain couples TRBV20-1 to TRBJ1-5; 9 bases are shared with TRBD1. CDR1 is DFQATT and CDR2 is SNEGSKA in the germline V gene (reference sequence). J was trimmed by 7 bases and V by 3 bases; bases with no gene match: 4. The CDR3 sequence is 13 residues long. In nucleotides, the CDR3 is TGCAGTGCTAGGGGACAGGGAGGGCAGCCCCAGCATTTT. Encoded protein: CSARGQGGQPQHF.

This clonotype appeared a few times. This rearrangement joins TRBV4-3 to TRBJ2-3; D tentatively fits TRBD1 or TRBD2 (5 bases each). The CDR3 runs to 16 residues. V was clipped by 0 bases and J by 4 bases, with 14 bases between them. Germline CDR1 and CDR2: LGHNA and YSLEER. The CDR3 bases are TGCGCCAGCAGCCAAGAGGGGGAGCTAGGGGCAGATACGCAGTATTTT. This codes for CASSQEGELGADTQYF.

Judged by abundance, this clonotype is medium-sized. The chain couples TRBV20-1 to TRBJ2-7, with 7 bases aligning to TRBD1. Germline loops: CDR1 DFQATT, CDR2 SNEGSKA (reference sequence). The CDR3 loop spans 13 amino acids. V dropped 3 bases and J dropped 3; count of bases not matched to a gene: 5. This chain's CDR3 is CSARTGIRYEQYF. CDR3 in DNA: TGCAGTGCTAGGACAGGGATCCGCTACGAGCAGTACTTC.

CDR3 DNA: TGCGCCAGCAGCCAAGGCGGGGGCAGGTCCTACGAGCAGTACGTC. This gives the protein CASSQGGGRSYEQYV. The rearrangement uses TRBV4-1 and TRBJ2-7, with D possibly TRBD2 on 7 matching bases. Per germline, CDR1 MGHRA and CDR2 YSYEKL. Trimming cost V 1 base and J 1 base, with 11 bases left between them. This CDR3 contains 15 residues.

This clonotype showed up just a few times. The rearrangement links TRBV6-5 to TRBJ1-2; D might be TRBD1 (5 bases). Germline V gene lookup returns CDR1 MNHEY and CDR2 SVGAGI. The CDR3 runs 13 residues. The V and J ends lost 5 bases and 7 bases respectively, with 14 bases between them. The CDR3 sequence is CASSNPGLSGYTF. In DNA, the CDR3 is TGTGCCAGCAGTAACCCAGGGTTGAGTGGCTACACCTTC.

The rearrangement uses TRBV30 and TRBJ2-2, with TRBD2 matching over 8 bases. The CDR3 spans 15 residues. CDR1 is GTSNPN and CDR2 is SVGIG in the germline V gene (reference sequence). Trimming removed 2 bases from V and 6 bases from J; junction bases left unmatched: 8. CDR3: CAWSPGSGLAGELFF. The CDR3 coding sequence is TGTGCCTGGAGTCCCGGATCGGGACTAGCCGGGGAGCTGTTTTTT.

V is TRBV7-9 and J is TRBJ2-5; no reliable D call. This CDR3 is built from 13 residues. Trimming removed 5 bases at V and 0 bases at J, with 7 bases between. The germline V gene has CDR1 SEHNR and CDR2 FQNEAQ (reference sequence). The CDR3 loop is CASSPLDQETQYF. CDR3 nucleotides: TGTGCCAGCAGCCCCCTTGACCAAGAGACCCAGTACTTC. The full variable domain, rest sourced from reference TRBV7-9 and TRBJ2-5, is DTGVSQNPRHKITKRGQNVTFRCDPISEHNRLYWYRQTLGQGPEFLTYFQNEAQLEKSRLLSDRFSAERPKGSFSTLEIQRTEQGDSAMYLCASSPLDQETQYFGPGTRLLVL.

The rearrangement joins TRBV9 to TRBJ2-1; D unresolved. The CDR3 length is 13 residues. Trimming took off 3 bases at V and 0 bases at J, with 4 bases between the two ends. The V gene's germline CDR1 is SGDLS and CDR2 YYNGEE. CDR3 nucleotides: TGTGCCAGCAGCGGGGCCTCCTACAATGAGCAGTTCTTC. Amino acids: CASSGASYNEQFF.

This sequence joins TRBV18 and TRBJ2-7; D tentatively reads TRBD1 or TRBD2 (5 bases each). Trimming removed 0 bases from V and 6 bases from J, with 12 bases in between. CDR1 and CDR2 from the germline V gene are KGHSH and LQKENI. The CDR3 sequence is 14 residues long. The chain's CDR3 is CASSPPGRSAEQYF. CDR3 nucleotide sequence: TGTGCCAGCTCACCACCGGGACGGAGTGCCGAGCAGTACTTC.

The chain couples TRBV4-1 to TRBJ1-2; unclear D gene. Between the trimmed V and J ends, which lost 0 bases and 5 bases, there was a span of 4 bases. Looked up from germline, CDR1 is MGHRA and CDR2 is YSYEKL. The CDR3 consists of 12 residues. CDR3 sequence (DNA): TGCGCCAGCAGCCAAGAGACATATGGCTACACCTTC. The encoded protein is CASSQETYGYTF.

This clonotype has ten or more counts. The chain employs TRBV7-8 and TRBJ1-5, with a weak D call TRBD1 (6 bases). Looked up from germline, CDR1 is SGHVS and CDR2 is FQNEAQ. This CDR3 spans 16 amino acids. Deletions cut 4 bases from V and 0 bases from J, with 13 bases between. The CDR3 is CASSSWTENSNQPQHF. The CDR3 bases are TGTGCCAGCAGCTCATGGACAGAGAATAGCAATCAGCCCCAGCATTTT.